What follows are 31 T cell receptor beta chains derived from one specimen sequenced in a study of T cell responses to AZD1222 COVID-19 vaccine. Libraries were prepared by immunoSEQ multiplex PCR; TCRdb keeps only in-frame clonotypes and omits some of them. This sample yields 100,000 to 150,000 clones, of which about 92% are seen a single time; 1.1% belongs to the top ten. The specimen comprised peripheral blood, sampled on day 0 of AZD1222 vaccination. These receptors originate from an adult in good health.

The CDR3 DNA follows: TGTGCCAGCAGCGGTAAAGCGGGAGTTACAGATACGCAGTATTTT. It encodes CASSGKAGVTDTQYF. The V call is TRBV9, the J call TRBJ2-3; 8 nucleotides align to TRBD2. The CDR3 covers 15 residues. V lost 3 bases and J lost 3; bases outside the gene matches: 6. The V gene's germline CDR1 is SGDLS and CDR2 YYNGEE.

J is TRBJ2-3 and V is TRBV5-1, with TRBD2 matching over 10 bases. J was trimmed by 1 base and V by 0 bases; bases with no gene match: 2. Per germline, CDR1 SGHRS and CDR2 YFSETQ. The CDR3 contains 16 residues. The CDR3 sequence is CASSLGGTSGTDTQYF. In DNA, the CDR3 is TGCGCCAGCAGCTTGGGTGGGACTAGCGGCACAGATACGCAGTATTTT.

The chain combines TRBV21-1 with TRBJ2-3. TRBV21-1 is an annotated pseudogene. The CDR3 length is 18 residues. CDR3 in amino acids: CASINDGQSLYSTDTQYF. The CDR3 DNA reads TGTGCCAGCATCAATGACGGCCAAAGTCTATATAGCACAGATACGCAGTATTTT.

The rearrangement links TRBV7-9 to TRBJ2-4; D may be TRBD2 (5 bases). Germline V gene data show CDR1 as SEHNR and CDR2 as FQNEAQ (reference sequence). Trimming removed 2 bases at V and 2 bases at J, with 16 bases between. The CDR3 extends over 17 amino acids. The CDR3 DNA reads as TGTGCCAGCAGCTTATGGATAGGAGGTGGAACCAAAAACATTCAGTACTTC. Protein sequence: CASSLWIGGGTKNIQYF. The variable domain in full, with the rest retrieved from reference TRBV7-9 and TRBJ2-4, is DTGVSQNPRHKITKRGQNVTFRCDPISEHNRLYWYRQTLGQGPEFLTYFQNEAQLEKSRLLSDRFSAERPKGSFSTLEIQRTEQGDSAMYLCASSLWIGGGTKNIQYFGAGTRLSVL.

This clone was seen a single time. This chain connects TRBV7-9 to TRBJ2-3, with unresolved D. Trimming pared 5 bases from V and 2 bases from J, leaving 5 bases between. There are 12 residues in the CDR3. The germline gives CDR1 SEHNR, CDR2 FQNEAQ (reference sequence). DNA for the CDR3: TGTGCCAGCAGCCCAACCACAGATACGCAGTATTTT. It encodes CASSPTTDTQYF.

The genes are TRBV28 and TRBJ1-2; D gene ambiguous. The V end lost 0 bases, the J end lost 4 bases, and 6 bases lay between the germline ends. Germline V gene sequence: CDR1 MDHEN, CDR2 SYDVKM. CDR3 size: 13 residues. This CDR3 reads CASSLWGTYGYTF. The CDR3 bases are TGTGCCAGCAGTTTATGGGGTACCTATGGCTACACCTTC.

V and J are TRBV10-3 and TRBJ2-5; 10 nucleotides match TRBD2. This CDR3 comprises 18 residues. Trimming cost V 0 bases and J 1 base; bases outside gene matches: 8. CDR1 and CDR2 from the germline V gene are ENHRY and SYGVKD. The CDR3 DNA sequence: TGTGCCATCAGTGAGTCGGCGGCAGTAGCGGGAGGCCAAGAGACCCAGTACTTC. It is translated as CAISESAAVAGGQETQYF.

The chain employs TRBV9 and TRBJ1-2, with D possibly TRBD1 on 5 matching bases. CDR1 is SGDLS and CDR2 is YYNGEE in the germline V gene. V was cut by 0 bases and J by 3 bases, with 6 bases left in between. There are 13 residues in the CDR3. CDR3 loop: CASSVGRDYGYTF. For the CDR3, the DNA is TGTGCCAGCAGCGTAGGCAGGGACTATGGCTACACCTTC.

The V gene is TRBV7-2, the J gene TRBJ1-4; no clear D gene. The germline V gene encodes CDR1 SGHTA and CDR2 FQGNSA. The CDR3 contains 14 residues. Deletions cut 2 bases from V and 5 bases from J, with 9 bases between. The CDR3 coding sequence is TGTGCCAGCAGCTTATCCAGAGACAATGAAAAACTGTTTTTT. This encodes CASSLSRDNEKLFF. The full variable domain, completed using reference TRBV7-2 and TRBJ1-4, is GAGVSQSPSNKVTEKGKDVELRCDPISGHTALYWYRQSLGQGLEFLIYFQGNSAPDKSGLPSDRFSAERTGGSVSTLTIQRTQQEDSAVYLCASSLSRDNEKLFFGSGTQLSVL.

The chain joins TRBV7-9 to TRBJ2-2, with 8 nucleotides matching TRBD2. CDR1 is SEHNR and CDR2 is FQNEAQ in the germline V gene (reference sequence). The CDR3 length is 16 residues. V shed 5 bases and J 3 bases; nucleotides not matched to a gene: 8. The CDR3 reads CASSRGLGGDTGELFF. The CDR3 DNA follows: TGTGCCAGCAGCCGGGGACTAGGAGGGGACACCGGGGAGCTGTTTTTT.

The chain has TRBV27 and TRBJ1-1; D is possibly TRBD1 (6 bases). The CDR3 runs 13 residues. Trimming cost V 4 bases and J 5 bases, with 11 bases left between them. CDR1 and CDR2 from the germline V gene are MNHEY and SMNVEV (reference sequence). For the CDR3, the DNA is TGTGCCAGCAGTTGGCAGGGGTGGACTGAAGCTTTCTTT. As protein: CASSWQGWTEAFF.

The chain uses TRBV24-1 and TRBJ1-2; 9 bases line up with TRBD1. The length of the CDR3 is 15 residues. Germline lookup yields CDR1 KGHDR and CDR2 SFDVKD. Trimming cost V 4 bases and J 7 bases; bases outside gene matches: 9. In DNA form, the CDR3 reads TGTGCCACCAGTGACAAATGGACAGGGGTTTTTGGCTACACCTTC. It yields the protein CATSDKWTGVFGYTF.

The rearrangement uses TRBV7-8 and TRBJ2-1, with TRBD2 identical over 7 bases. The CDR3 has 15 amino acids. V lost 4 bases to trimming and J lost 5 bases; unmatched junction nucleotides: 8. CDR1 is SGHVS, CDR2 FQNEAQ, per germline. The CDR3 reads CASSSAGRADNEQFF. CDR3 coding DNA: TGTGCCAGCAGCTCAGCGGGGAGAGCAGACAATGAGCAGTTCTTC.

The CDR3: CASSWGTETTEAFF. For the CDR3, the DNA is TGTGCCAGCAGCTGGGGGACAGAGACCACTGAAGCTTTCTTT. This sequence joins TRBV11-2 and TRBJ1-1; 7 bases align to TRBD1. The CDR3 is made up of 14 amino acids. Germline V gives CDR1 SGHAT, CDR2 FQNNGV. V lost 4 bases and J lost 4; bases outside the gene matches: 6.

The V and J genes are TRBV5-6 and TRBJ2-7; 7 nucleotides align to TRBD2. Trimming removed 5 bases from V and 2 bases from J; junction bases left unmatched: 4. Germline CDR1 is SGHDT and CDR2 is YYEEEE. CDR3 length: 13 residues. The CDR3 sequence: CASSSGGTYEQYF. The CDR3 DNA reads TGTGCCAGCAGTTCGGGAGGTACCTACGAGCAGTACTTC.

The rearrangement uses TRBV18 and TRBJ1-6; D possibly corresponds to TRBD1 (5 bases). Germline V gives CDR1 KGHSH, CDR2 LQKENI. The V gene lost 4 bases and the J gene lost 7 bases, with 8 bases spanning the gap. The CDR3 contains 13 residues. The CDR3 region is CASSRTSNSPLHF. The CDR3 DNA sequence: TGTGCCAGCTCACGGACATCAAATTCACCCCTCCACTTT.

The chain employs TRBV5-8 and TRBJ1-3, with D possibly being TRBD1 (6 bases). Germline-derived CDR1 and CDR2 are SGHTS and YDEGEE. V was pared by 4 bases and J by 0 bases, with 14 bases between. CDR3 length equals 16 residues. This CDR3 is CASSKGQTFSGNTIYF. The DNA of the CDR3 is TGTGCCAGCAGCAAGGGACAAACCTTCTCTGGAAACACCATATATTTT.

This clone occurred once. The V and J genes are TRBV2 and TRBJ1-1; D is uncertain. CDR1 and CDR2 (germline): SNHLY, FYNNEI. The CDR3 covers 14 residues. With 8 bases removed from V and 3 bases from J, the gap between germline ends came to 16 bases. The CDR3 DNA is TGTGCCAGCGTGGGTACGAGCAGATACACTGAAGCTTTCTTT. Its protein is CASVGTSRYTEAFF.

For this clone: One end of the junction is discordant with germline, which a read error may explain. The chain joins TRBV6-5 to TRBJ2-2; 9 positions match TRBD1. The CDR3 has 15 amino acids. Germline loops: CDR1 MNHEY, CDR2 SVGAGI. DNA for the CDR3: TGTGCCAGCAGTCGAGGGACAGGGAACGCCGGGGAGCTGTTTTTT. It translates to CASSRGTGNAGELFF.

The V call is TRBV7-9, the J call TRBJ2-2, with TRBD1 matching over 8 bases. V gave up 7 bases and J gave up 2 bases; unmatched junction bases: 6. Germline V gene data show CDR1 as SEHNR and CDR2 as FQNEAQ (reference sequence). The CDR3 length is 15 residues. This CDR3 is CASTLDRVNTGELFF. In DNA, the CDR3 is TGTGCCAGCACCCTGGACAGGGTAAACACCGGGGAGCTGTTTTTT.

The gene calls are TRBV7-3 and TRBJ2-2; D unresolved. The CDR3 spans 14 residues. V lost 1 base, J lost 4 bases, and 7 bases lay in between. Germline values: CDR1 SGHTA, CDR2 FQGTGA. The CDR3, as DNA: TGTGCCAGCAGCTTAAGCTCTGTCACCGGGGAGCTGTTTTTT. This codes for CASSLSSVTGELFF.

The chain combines TRBV5-4 with TRBJ2-1; TRBD2 aligns across 10 bases. Germline V CDR1 and CDR2: SGHNT, YYREEE (reference sequence). The CDR3 runs 14 residues. V lost 6 bases, J lost 7 bases, and 7 bases stayed unmatched. This CDR3 is CASTLAGAGNEQFF. The CDR3, as DNA: TGTGCCAGCACCCTAGCGGGAGCCGGGAATGAGCAGTTCTTC. The variable domain in full, with the rest retrieved from reference TRBV5-4 and TRBJ2-1, is ETGVTQSPTHLIKTRGQQVTLRCSSQSGHNTVSWYQQALGQGPQFIFQYYREEENGRGNFPPRFSGLQFPNYSSELNVNALELDDSALYLCASTLAGAGNEQFFGPGTRLTVL.

The chain links TRBV10-3 to TRBJ2-4; D perhaps matches TRBD1 (5 bases). This CDR3 spans 17 amino acids. V gave up 10 bases and J gave up 0 bases, with 22 bases separating them. Germline CDR1 is ENHRY and CDR2 is SYGVKD. The DNA of the CDR3 is TGTGCCACACACCAAACGGACATGCGGCTAGCCAAAAACATTCAGTACTTC. Translated: CATHQTDMRLAKNIQYF.

The rearrangement links TRBV9 to TRBJ1-6; D is perhaps TRBD1 (5 bases). Trimming pared 6 bases from V and 7 bases from J, leaving 8 bases between. This CDR3 is 12 amino acids long. The germline gives CDR1 SGDLS, CDR2 YYNGEE. The CDR3 coding sequence is TGTGCCAGCACGGACAACAATTCACCCCTCCACTTT. Amino acid sequence: CASTDNNSPLHF.

This clone was detected a few times. V and J are TRBV6-1 and TRBJ1-1; 8 bases line up with TRBD1. Trimming took 1 base from V and 3 from J; bases not matched to a gene: 13. Germline CDR1 reads MNHNS; CDR2 reads SASEGT. The CDR3 covers 18 residues. CDR3 sequence (DNA): TGTGCCAGCAGTGAAGACGAGTCCGGGACAGGATGGTACACTGAAGCTTTCTTT. Translation: CASSEDESGTGWYTEAFF.

The rearrangement joins TRBV2 to TRBJ1-2; D not certain. The germline V gene has CDR1 SNHLY and CDR2 FYNNEI. The V gene lost 3 bases and the J gene lost 3 bases, with 5 bases spanning the gap. The CDR3 is made up of 12 amino acids. CDR3 protein: CASSERDYGYTF. CDR3 DNA: TGTGCCAGCAGTGAGAGGGACTATGGCTACACCTTC.

The V call is TRBV5-4, the J call TRBJ2-5, with D uncertain. The CDR3 is 17 residues long. The V end was cut by 4 bases, the J end by 3 bases, with 22 bases between. Germline V gene sequence: CDR1 SGHNT, CDR2 YYREEE (reference sequence). The CDR3 loop is CASSPPPLSRTKETQYF. CDR3 bases: TGTGCCAGCAGCCCTCCTCCCCTCTCTAGAACCAAAGAGACCCAGTACTTC.

This rearrangement joins TRBV5-1 to TRBJ2-2, with TRBD2 matching over 8 bases. Germline CDR1 reads SGHRS; CDR2 reads YFSETQ. The junction had 5 bases not matched to a gene; V was cut back by 0 bases and J by 4 bases. The CDR3 has 16 residues. CDR3 loop: CASSLESGTSTGELFF. CDR3 sequence (DNA): TGCGCCAGCAGCTTGGAAAGCGGGACTAGCACCGGGGAGCTGTTTTTT.

This rearrangement joins TRBV9 to TRBJ2-2; D is ambiguous. Trimming removed 3 bases from V and 6 bases from J, with 9 bases in between. The CDR3 totals 13 residues. Germline CDR1 is SGDLS and CDR2 is YYNGEE. CDR3 amino acids: CASSASSPGELFF. The CDR3 nucleotides are TGTGCCAGCAGCGCCAGTTCTCCCGGGGAGCTGTTTTTT. Filled out from reference TRBV9 and TRBJ2-2, the complete variable domain reads DSGVTQTPKHLITATGQRVTLRCSPRSGDLSVYWYQQSLDQGLQFLIQYYNGEERAKGNILERFSAQQFPDLHSELNLSSLELGDSALYFCASSASSPGELFFGEGSRLTVL.

V usage is TRBV5-4 and J usage is TRBJ1-4; 8 bases fit TRBD1. V lost 1 base, J lost 7 bases, and 3 bases stayed unmatched. CDR1 and CDR2 from the germline V gene are SGHNT and YYREEE (reference sequence). This CDR3 has 14 amino acids. The CDR3 protein is CASSLSRGPEKLFF. In DNA, the CDR3 is TGTGCCAGCAGCTTGAGCAGGGGGCCTGAAAAACTGTTTTTT.

The chain is built from TRBV2 and TRBJ2-5, with TRBD2 matching over 8 bases. The germline V gene encodes CDR1 SNHLY and CDR2 FYNNEI. V trimming: 2 bases; J trimming: 2 bases; junction bases outside the gene matches: 4. The CDR3 extends over 15 amino acids. CDR3 nucleotides: TGTGCCAGCAGTGAAAAACTAGCGGTACAAGAGACCCAGTACTTC. Amino acids: CASSEKLAVQETQYF. Supplemented by reference TRBV2 and TRBJ2-5, the full variable domain reads EPEVTQTPSHQVTQMGQEVILRCVPISNHLYFYWYRQILGQKVEFLVSFYNNEISEKSEIFDDQFSVERPDGSNFTLKIRSTKLEDSAMYFCASSEKLAVQETQYFGPGTRLLVL.